This T cell receptor (beta chain) was obtained from a study of human T cells and chemical hapten exposure. This clonotype was observed a few times. A single record per CDR3 protein comes from TCRdb applying MiXCR to the RACE reads. The sample has about 85,000 distinct CDR3 sequences, around a tenth seen once. This sample's time point: patch test 2, 6 weeks after DPC sensitization. As for treatment: therapeutic diphenylcyclopropenone sensitization with weekly scalp DPC. The germline V and J ends were trimmed by 0 bases and 7 bases, with 12 bases remaining between them. The CDR3 has 14 amino acids. Germline values: CDR1 MNHNY, CDR2 SVGAGI (reference sequence).

The chain has TRBV6-6 and TRBJ1-2, with D tentatively TRBD1 (5 bases). The sample was whole blood, taken in connection with sensitization to the hapten diphenylcyclopropenone (DPC). This receptor was taken from a man in his late teens or twenties with alopecia areata. Some clones in this sample may be carry-over from other donors' samples. This CDR3 is CASSYSVQGLGYTF. Here the CDR3 DNA reads TGTGCCAGCAGTTACTCTGTCCAGGGACTTGGCTACACCTTC.